The rows below give T cell receptor beta chains drawn from one sample of a study of cytomegalovirus exposure and HLA in healthy donors. Sequencing was performed with immunoSEQ multiplex PCR; in TCRdb, only in-frame clones are kept and a portion is missing. The data hold roughly 150,000 clones, with almost 75% observed a single time. Sequencing was carried out using PBMCs. The receptors shown here come from a woman younger than 30 in good health and CMV-seropositive. Both conserved end residues are trimmed from each CDR3.

TRBV6-5,TRBJ1-5,ASSSRTGFSAQH
TRBV18,TRBJ2-5,ASSPRGPGGQETQY
TRBV28,TRBJ1-5,ASSLNRGRNQPQH
TRBV5-6,TRBJ2-7,ASSGQGRGGSYEQY
TRBV7-2,TRBJ1-4,ASSPGARAGNEKLF
TRBV5-4,TRBJ2-7,ASSPSSGQGEFGQY
TRBV7-9,TRBJ1-2,ASNRILIGQANYGYT
TRBV5-1,TRBJ2-5,ASSVGTGGETQY
TRBV5-1,TRBJ2-2,ASSLWSANTGELF
TRBV5-4,TRBJ2-5,ASSLEYGSGDNQETQY
TRBV19,TRBJ1-6,ASSRRRAGSYNSPLH
TRBV5-1,TRBJ2-3,ASSLAVGQGLWDTQY
TRBV30,TRBJ2-7,AWNEGEGYEQY
TRBV4-3,TRBJ2-7,ASSPSGGGYEQY
TRBV5-1,TRBJ1-5,ASSPGTGNGGPQH
TRBV4-1,TRBJ1-2,ASSHHTGAGDGYT
TRBV18,TRBJ2-1,ASSPPLSGGRAFGNEQF
TRBV7-9,TRBJ1-6,ASSQTGGFSPLH
TRBV7-2,TRBJ1-2,ASRGQGAHGYT
TRBV9,TRBJ1-5,ASSVEGRGVQPQH
TRBV10-3,TRBJ1-1,AIGGNTEAF
TRBV30,TRBJ1-1,AWTGGRTEAF
TRBV28,TRBJ1-2,ASSLLRANYGYT
TRBV29-1,TRBJ1-2,SAPREDRYGYT
TRBV4-1,TRBJ1-5,ASSPQTGGNQPQH
TRBV7-8,TRBJ1-1,ASSLVVGFGREGTEAF
TRBV5-4,TRBJ1-2,ASSLRGNTVRGYT
TRBV4-2,TRBJ2-1,ASSLGGADEQF
TRBV25-1,TRBJ2-3,ASSERGPGDTDTQY
TRBV5-6,TRBJ1-1,ASSLALGASDTEAF
TRBV4-1,TRBJ1-2,ASSQDHTVAYGYT
TRBV11-2,TRBJ1-1,ASSWSRNTEAF
TRBV6-5,TRBJ1-2,ASSEWGLALSYT
TRBV18,TRBJ1-1,ASSPSGFNPSGTEAF
TRBV7-9,TRBJ2-7,ASSENTGQGSYEQY
TRBV7-9,TRBJ2-1,ASSPGTSGGNEQF
TRBV18,TRBJ2-7,ASSPVSAGVEQY
TRBV5-4,TRBJ1-3,ASSIGTGAGNTIY
TRBV7-6,TRBJ1-5,ASSLGGPGQGEGPQH
TRBV6-6,TRBJ1-6,ASSYRDRGGSPLH